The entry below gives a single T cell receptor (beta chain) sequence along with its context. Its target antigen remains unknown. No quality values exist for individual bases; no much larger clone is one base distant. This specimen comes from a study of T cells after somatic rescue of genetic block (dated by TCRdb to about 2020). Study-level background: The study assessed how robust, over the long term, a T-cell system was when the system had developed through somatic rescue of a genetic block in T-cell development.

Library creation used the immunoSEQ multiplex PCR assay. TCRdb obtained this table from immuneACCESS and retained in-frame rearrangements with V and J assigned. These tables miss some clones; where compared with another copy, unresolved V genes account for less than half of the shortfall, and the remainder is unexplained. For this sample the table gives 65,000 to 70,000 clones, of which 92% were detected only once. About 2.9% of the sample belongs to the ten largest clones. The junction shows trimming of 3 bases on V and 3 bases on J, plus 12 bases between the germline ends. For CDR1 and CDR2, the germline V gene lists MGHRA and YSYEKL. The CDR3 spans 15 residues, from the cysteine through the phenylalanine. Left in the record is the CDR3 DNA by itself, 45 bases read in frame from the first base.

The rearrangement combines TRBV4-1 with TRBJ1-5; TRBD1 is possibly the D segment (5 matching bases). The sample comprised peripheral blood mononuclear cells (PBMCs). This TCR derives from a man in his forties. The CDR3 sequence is CASSQGGGINQPQHF. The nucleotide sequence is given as TGCGCCAGCAGCCAGGGGGGAGGCATCAATCAGCCCCAGCATTTT.